Below are 21 T cell receptor beta chains sequenced from a single sample in a study of technical replicates of blood from a few donors. Using immunoSEQ multiplex PCR, the repertoire was profiled, and TCRdb retains in-frame clones only, with some absent. The table shows more than 95,000 clones, with 95% occurring only once. Sequencing was done on a sample of T cells isolated from PBMCs. These TCRs come from a human donor in good health.

CDR3 loop: CASSPDSASSGNTIYF. In nucleotides, the CDR3 is TGCGCCAGCAGCCCTGACAGCGCTTCCTCTGGAAACACCATATATTTT. The gene calls are TRBV5-1 and TRBJ1-3; D possibly corresponds to TRBD1 (5 bases). The CDR3 consists of 16 residues. Germline V gene lookup returns CDR1 SGHRS and CDR2 YFSETQ. Trimming left V 4 bases short and J 0 bases short, with 14 bases between. Full variable domain (remainder filled in from reference TRBV5-1 and TRBJ1-3): KAGVTQTPRYLIKTRGQQVTLSCSPISGHRSVSWYQQTPGQGLQFLFEYFSETQRNKGNFPGRFSGRQFSNSRSEMNVSTLELGDSALYLCASSPDSASSGNTIYFGEGSWLTVV.

The V gene is TRBV5-4, the J gene TRBJ2-7; 9 nucleotides agree with TRBD2. Germline V CDR1 and CDR2: SGHNT, YYREEE (reference sequence). There are 13 residues in the CDR3. V was pared by 7 bases and J by 12 bases, with 14 bases of the junction left unmatched. CDR3 nucleotides: TGTGCCAGCTTCCGCTTAGGGGGGACTAGCCGGTACTTC. It yields the protein CASFRLGGTSRYF.

The chain uses TRBV29-1 and TRBJ1-1; D not certain. CDR1 SQVTM and CDR2 ANQGSEA come from the germline V gene. CDR3 size: 16 residues. Deletions cut 0 bases from V and 1 base from J, with 15 bases between. CDR3 protein: CSVEDLDLRANTEAFF. For the CDR3, the DNA is TGCAGCGTTGAAGATCTGGACTTACGGGCGAACACTGAAGCTTTCTTT.

The V call is TRBV4-1, the J call TRBJ2-3; possibly TRBD2 for D (7 bases). Germline values: CDR1 MGHRA, CDR2 YSYEKL. Between the trimmed V and J ends, which lost 4 bases and 5 bases, there was a span of 19 bases. CDR3 length: 16 amino acids. As DNA, the CDR3 is TGCGCCAGCAGCCTTCTTAACGGGGGGCGGGAAGATACGCAGTATTTT. This encodes CASSLLNGGREDTQYF.

The CDR3: CASSMRGPSYNEQFF. CDR3 in DNA: TGTGCCAGCAGTATGCGGGGGCCCTCCTACAATGAGCAGTTCTTC. The V and J genes are TRBV6-1 and TRBJ2-1; D may be TRBD2 (7 bases). V gave up 5 bases and J gave up 0 bases, with 11 bases separating them. CDR3 length: 15 residues. CDR1 and CDR2 from the germline V gene are MNHNS and SASEGT.

This clone was seen only once. The chain employs TRBV10-3 and TRBJ1-1; maybe TRBD1 (6 bases). Germline V CDR1 and CDR2: ENHRY, SYGVKD. The CDR3 sequence is 15 residues long. V shed 6 bases and J shed 0 bases, with 14 bases lying between them. CDR3 sequence (DNA): TGTGCCATCAGCTCGATTGGGGGCATGAACACTGAAGCTTTCTTT. Translation: CAISSIGGMNTEAFF.

The genes are TRBV5-4 and TRBJ2-5; TRBD1 matches 7 bases. The CDR3 is 15 residues long. V lost 1 base and J lost 3; bases outside the gene matches: 6. Germline CDR1 and CDR2: SGHNT and YYREEE (reference sequence). CDR3 protein: CASSLRDSYEETQYF. The CDR3 bases are TGTGCCAGCAGCTTGAGGGACAGCTATGAAGAGACCCAGTACTTC.

The chain uses TRBV28 and TRBJ2-1, with TRBD1 matching over 8 bases. Germline CDR1 and CDR2: MDHEN and SYDVKM. V lost 7 bases and J lost 4; bases outside the gene matches: 15. The CDR3 is 17 amino acids. CDR3 amino acids: CASTSQGALPAYNEQFF. The CDR3 nucleotides are TGTGCCAGCACCTCCCAGGGGGCACTACCAGCGTACAATGAGCAGTTCTTC.

Only one count was recorded for this clone. The rearrangement joins TRBV4-1 to TRBJ2-1; 8 bases match TRBD2. The V segment lost 3 bases and the J segment 7 bases; nucleotides outside the gene matches: 8. The CDR3 sequence is 15 residues long. Germline CDR1 reads MGHRA; CDR2 reads YSYEKL. DNA of the CDR3: TGCGCCAGCAGCCAGGGCCGGGGGGGCATAAATGAGCAGTTCTTC. Translation: CASSQGRGGINEQFF.

The V gene is TRBV4-1, the J gene TRBJ2-1; tentatively, D is TRBD2 (5 bases). Trimming pared 5 bases from V and 6 bases from J, leaving 26 bases between. From germline, CDR1 is MGHRA and CDR2 YSYEKL. CDR3 size: 18 residues. This chain's CDR3 is CASSEGRGPRVIFNEQFF. Written as DNA, the CDR3 is TGCGCCAGCAGCGAAGGCCGGGGTCCGCGCGTTATATTCAATGAGCAGTTCTTC.

The J gene is TRBJ2-7, the V gene TRBV5-4, with D perhaps matching TRBD1 (6 bases). This CDR3 comprises 14 residues. V was pared by 6 bases and J by 0 bases, with 13 bases between. Germline lookup yields CDR1 SGHNT and CDR2 YYREEE (reference sequence). CDR3 sequence reads: CASKITGSSYEQYF. As DNA, the CDR3 is TGTGCCAGCAAGATAACAGGGAGCTCCTACGAGCAGTACTTC.

The CDR3 here is CASSGQGGFGKTQYF. Written as DNA, the CDR3 is TGTGCCAGCAGCGGCCAAGGAGGGTTTGGAAAGACCCAGTACTTC. The J gene is TRBJ2-5, the V gene TRBV7-3; TRBD2 is a possible D gene (6 bases). The CDR3 runs to 15 residues. V was clipped by 5 bases and J by 6 bases, with 19 bases between them. The germline gives CDR1 SGHTA, CDR2 FQGTGA.

The genes are TRBV7-8 and TRBJ2-1; TRBD2 aligns across 7 bases. CDR3 length: 14 residues. V dropped 5 bases and J dropped 6; count of bases not matched to a gene: 7. CDR1 SGHVS and CDR2 FQNEAQ come from the germline V gene. The CDR3 region has the DNA TGTGCCAGCAGCCCCCTGGCGGGAGTCAATGAGCAGTTCTTC. It codes for CASSPLAGVNEQFF.

The chain couples TRBV29-1 to TRBJ2-1; weak D call: TRBD1 (5 bases). The CDR3 sequence is 10 residues long. V was pared by 2 bases and J by 10 bases, with 6 bases between. The germline V gene encodes CDR1 SQVTM and CDR2 ANQGSEA. CDR3 sequence (DNA): TGCAGCGTTGAATGGGGCGAGCAGTTCTTC. This translates into CSVEWGEQFF.

This CDR3 reads CASSYRRTGDNEQFF. The CDR3, as DNA: TGTGCCAGCAGTTACCGGAGGACAGGGGACAATGAGCAGTTCTTC. The chain joins TRBV6-5 to TRBJ2-1, with TRBD1 matching 9 bases. CDR3 length: 15 residues. Losses at the gene ends were 2 bases for V and 5 bases for J; bases not matched to a gene: 4. Germline CDR1 MNHEY, CDR2 SVGAGI.

Written as DNA, the CDR3 is TGCGCCAGCTCAACCGACATCCAGTACCAAGAGACCCAGTACTTC. Protein: CASSTDIQYQETQYF. The genes are TRBV10-1 and TRBJ2-5; D call uncertain. The V gene's germline CDR1 is WNHNN and CDR2 SYGVQD (reference sequence). This CDR3 is built from 15 residues. Trimming took 8 bases from V and 0 from J, leaving 16 bases between them.

The chain recombines TRBV21-1 with TRBJ2-5; the table's TRBD2 call for D was not verified on the DNA. TRBV21-1 is labeled a pseudogene. The CDR3 length is 14 residues. Here the CDR3 DNA reads TGTGCCATCGACTACCCGCGTGATGGAGAGACCCAGTACTTC. Its protein product is CAIDYPRDGETQYF.

The chain couples TRBV4-1 to TRBJ2-1, with 13 bases matching TRBD2. After removal of 1 base from V and 3 bases from J, the junction contained 3 bases not matched to a gene. Germline V gives CDR1 MGHRA, CDR2 YSYEKL. This CDR3 is built from 17 residues. CDR3 coding DNA: TGCGCCAGCAGCCAAGGTCGGACTAGCGGGAGCTACAATGAGCAGTTCTTC. As protein: CASSQGRTSGSYNEQFF.

This chain uses TRBV5-4 with TRBJ2-3, with 8 bases lining up with TRBD2. The V gene end was trimmed by 5 bases and the J gene end by 3 bases; junction bases not matched to a gene: 11. The germline V gene encodes CDR1 SGHNT and CDR2 YYREEE (reference sequence). This CDR3 comprises 16 residues. Here the CDR3 DNA reads TGTGCCAGCAGACGTAGCGGGGCCGGAGATACAGATACGCAGTATTTT. Protein sequence: CASRRSGAGDTDTQYF.

The chain uses TRBV6-1 and TRBJ1-1; D gene unclear. The ends were cut back, 6 bases at V and 8 bases at J, with 10 bases in the middle. Germline CDR1 MNHNS, CDR2 SASEGT. This CDR3 comprises 11 residues. The CDR3 DNA is TGTGCCAGCAGGCCCGCGGGCGAAGCTTTCTTT. It encodes CASRPAGEAFF.

The gene calls are TRBV5-4 and TRBJ2-7; maybe TRBD1 (5 bases). The V gene's germline CDR1 is SGHNT and CDR2 YYREEE (reference sequence). Trimming removed 0 bases at V and 2 bases at J, with 12 bases between. The CDR3 extends over 15 amino acids. CDR3 DNA: TGTGCCAGCAGCTTGGGAAACAGCAGGGCCTACGAGCAGTACTTC. Its protein product is CASSLGNSRAYEQYF.